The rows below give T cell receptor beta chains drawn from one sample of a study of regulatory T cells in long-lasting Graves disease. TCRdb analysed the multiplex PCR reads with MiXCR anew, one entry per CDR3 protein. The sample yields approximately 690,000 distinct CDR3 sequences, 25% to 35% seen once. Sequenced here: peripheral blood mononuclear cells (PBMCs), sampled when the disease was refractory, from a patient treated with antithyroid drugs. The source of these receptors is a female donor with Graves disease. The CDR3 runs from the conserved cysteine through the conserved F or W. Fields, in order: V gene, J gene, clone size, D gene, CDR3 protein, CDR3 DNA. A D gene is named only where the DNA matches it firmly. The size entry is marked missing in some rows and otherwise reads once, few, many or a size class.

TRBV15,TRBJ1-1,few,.,CATAGGQNTEAFF,TGTGCCACCGCCGGGGGACAGAACACTGAAGCTTTCTTT
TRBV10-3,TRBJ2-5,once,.,CAIRHTGSETQYF,TGTGCCATCAGACATACCGGGAGCGAGACCCAGTACTTC
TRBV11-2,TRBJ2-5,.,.,CASSLAGAQGTQYF,TGTGCCAGCAGCTTAGCCGGGGCCCAGGGGACCCAGTACTTC
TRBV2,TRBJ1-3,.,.,CASSFPSLRQQASGNTIYF,TGTGCCAGCAGTTTTCCCTCTTTAAGACAGCAAGCCTCTGGAAACACCATATATTTT
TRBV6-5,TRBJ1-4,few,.,CASSYRSLYELFF,TGTGCCAGCAGTTACAGGTCCCTCTACGAACTGTTTTTT
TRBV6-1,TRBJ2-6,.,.,CASNPRDNGANVLTF,TGTGCCAGCAATCCACGGGACAACGGGGCCAACGTCCTGACTTTC
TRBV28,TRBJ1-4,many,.,CASSFDRATNEKLFF,TGTGCCAGCAGTTTTGACCGAGCAACTAATGAAAAACTGTTTTTT
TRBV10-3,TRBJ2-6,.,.,CATSYAGANVLTF,TGTGCCACTAGTTACGCTGGGGCCAACGTCCTGACTTTC
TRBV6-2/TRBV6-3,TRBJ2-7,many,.,CASSYAVTYEQYF,TGTGCCAGCAGTTACGCGGTTACCTACGAGCAGTACTTC
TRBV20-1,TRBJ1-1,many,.,CSADGGGPNTEAFF,TGCAGTGCTGATGGTGGAGGTCCGAACACTGAAGCTTTCTTT
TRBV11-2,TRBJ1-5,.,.,CASSLDRGSTQPQHF,TGTGCCAGCAGCTTAGATCGGGGTTCCACGCAGCCCCAGCATTTT
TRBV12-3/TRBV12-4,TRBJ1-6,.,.,CASNAGTAGSPLHF,TGTGCCAGCAACGCAGGGACGGCCGGGTCACCCCTCCACTTT
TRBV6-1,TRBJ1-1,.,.,CASSPWTDRAFF,TGTGCCAGCAGCCCTTGGACAGATCGAGCTTTCTTT
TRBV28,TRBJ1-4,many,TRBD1,CASSYAGTGRGTNEKLFF,TGTGCCAGCAGCTACGCCGGGACAGGGAGGGGCACTAATGAAAAACTGTTTTTT
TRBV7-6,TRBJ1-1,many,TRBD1,CASSLGGLSTEAFF,TGTGCCAGCAGTTTAGGGGGCCTCAGCACTGAAGCTTTCTTT
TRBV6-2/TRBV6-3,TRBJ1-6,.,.,CASSYSRRGGSPLHF,TGTGCCAGCAGTTACTCGAGAAGAGGGGGGTCACCCCTCCACTTT
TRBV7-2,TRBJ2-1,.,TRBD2,CASSLVETSGKNRGNEQFF,TGTGCCAGCAGCTTAGTTGAGACTAGCGGGAAAAACCGGGGGAATGAGCAGTTCTTC
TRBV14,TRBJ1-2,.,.,CASSQVSGGSGYTF,TGTGCCAGCAGCCAAGTTTCCGGGGGTAGTGGCTACACCTTC
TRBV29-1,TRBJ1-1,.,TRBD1,CSVDRAIITEAFF,TGCAGCGTAGACAGGGCGATAATCACTGAAGCTTTCTTT
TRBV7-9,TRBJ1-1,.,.,CASILEDTEAFF,.
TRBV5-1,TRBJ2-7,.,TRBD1,CASSLRGQGKGSYEQYF,TGCGCCAGCAGCTTGAGGGGACAGGGGAAGGGGTCCTACGAGCAGTACTTC
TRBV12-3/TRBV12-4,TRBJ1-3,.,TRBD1,CATSPTGDSGNTIYF,TGTGCCACCTCGCCAACAGGGGACTCTGGAAACACCATATATTTT
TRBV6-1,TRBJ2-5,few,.,CASRKQATGVETQYF,TGTGCCAGCAGGAAACAGGCTACCGGGGTGGAGACCCAGTACTTC
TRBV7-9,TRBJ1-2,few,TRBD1,CASSADRVGGYTF,TGTGCCAGCAGCGCGGACAGGGTTGGCGGCTACACCTTC
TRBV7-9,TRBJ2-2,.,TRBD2,CASSFILAGGPDGELFF,TGTGCCAGCAGCTTTATCCTAGCGGGAGGGCCGGACGGGGAGCTGTTTTTT
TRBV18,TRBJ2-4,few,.,CASSPDTENIQYF,TGTGCCAGCTCACCTGATACGGAGAACATTCAGTACTTC
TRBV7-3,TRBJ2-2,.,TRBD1,CASSGRTGRTGELFF,TGTGCCAGCAGCGGAAGGACAGGTCGGACCGGGGAGCTGTTTTTT
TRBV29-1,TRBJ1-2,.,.,CSVTVMDGYTF,TGCAGCGTGACAGTAATGGACGGCTACACCTTC
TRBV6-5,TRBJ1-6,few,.,CASSYLGVSYNSPLHF,TGTGCCAGCAGTTACCTGGGGGTATCCTATAATTCACCCCTCCACTTT
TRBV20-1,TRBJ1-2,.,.,CSAHLLTGPNYGYTF,TGCAGTGCGCACCTCCTTACAGGACCCAACTATGGCTACACCTTC
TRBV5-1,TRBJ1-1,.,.,CASSLASGSAGNTEAFF,TGCGCCAGCAGCTTGGCCTCAGGGTCCGCCGGGAACACTGAAGCTTTCTTT
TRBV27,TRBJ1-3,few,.,CASKPGANSGNTIYF,TGTGCCAGCAAGCCGGGGGCGAACTCTGGAAACACCATATATTTT
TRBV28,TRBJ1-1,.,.,CASSLQAIYTEAFF,TGTGCCAGCAGTTTACAGGCTATCTACACTGAAGCTTTCTTT
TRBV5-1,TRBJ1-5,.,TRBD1,CASSMGQGEQPQHF,TGCGCCAGCAGCATGGGACAGGGCGAGCAGCCCCAGCATTTT
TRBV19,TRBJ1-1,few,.,CASSMGLGQGTEAFF,TGTGCCAGTAGTATGGGTCTGGGGCAGGGCACTGAAGCTTTCTTT
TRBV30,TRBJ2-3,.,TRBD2,CAWSSPFSGRITDTQYF,TGTGCCTGGAGTTCCCCTTTTAGCGGGAGGATCACAGATACGCAGTATTTT
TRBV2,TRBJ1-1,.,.,CASSFLRSTEAFF,TGTGCCAGCAGTTTTCTGCGGAGCACTGAAGCTTTCTTT
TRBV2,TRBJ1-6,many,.,CASSSKGLHNSPLHF,TGTGCCAGCAGTTCCAAGGGACTTCATAATTCACCCCTCCACTTT
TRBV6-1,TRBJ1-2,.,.,CASGGTYGYTF,TGTGCCAGCGGGGGAACCTATGGCTACACCTTC
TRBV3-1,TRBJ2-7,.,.,CASSPSRGGEQYF,TGTGCCAGCAGCCCCTCACGAGGTGGCGAGCAGTACTTC
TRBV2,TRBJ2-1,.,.,CASRETSRSYNEQFF,TGTGCCAGCAGAGAGACTAGTCGCTCCTACAATGAGCAGTTCTTC
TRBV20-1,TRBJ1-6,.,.,CSARGARGGYNSPLHF,TGCAGTGCTAGAGGGGCAAGAGGAGGCTATAATTCACCCCTCCACTTT
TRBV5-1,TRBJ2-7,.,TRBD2,CASSLGLAGRYEQYF,TGCGCCAGCAGCTTGGGGCTAGCGGGACGCTACGAGCAGTACTTC
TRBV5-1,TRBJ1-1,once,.,CASSSFGSQGTEAFF,TGCGCCAGCAGCTCCTTCGGGAGCCAGGGCACTGAAGCTTTCTTT
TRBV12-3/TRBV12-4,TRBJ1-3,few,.,CASSTVDRFSGNTIYF,TGTGCCAGCAGCACCGTCGACAGGTTCTCTGGAAACACCATATATTTT
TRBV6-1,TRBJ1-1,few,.,CASTSWWGSSTEAFF,TGTGCCAGCACTTCGTGGTGGGGGTCCTCCACTGAAGCTTTCTTT
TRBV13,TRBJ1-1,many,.,CASSASRDTEAFF,TGTGCCAGCAGCGCCAGCCGGGACACTGAAGCTTTCTTT
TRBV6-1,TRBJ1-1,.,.,CASAIQPPLAFF,TGTGCCAGCGCCATACAGCCCCCGTTGGCTTTCTTT
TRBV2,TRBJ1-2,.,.,CASRYDIYGYTF,TGTGCCAGCAGATACGACATCTATGGCTACACCTTC
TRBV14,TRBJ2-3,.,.,CASSPRTKDTQYF,TGTGCCAGCAGCCCCCGGACAAAAGATACGCAGTATTTT
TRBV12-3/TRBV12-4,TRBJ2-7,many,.,CASSLKRLYYEQYF,TGTGCCAGCAGTTTAAAGCGGCTTTACTACGAGCAGTACTTC
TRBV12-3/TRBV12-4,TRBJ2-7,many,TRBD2,CASSLGGSSGNEQYF,TGTGCCAGCAGTTTAGGAGGGTCTAGCGGGAACGAGCAGTACTTC
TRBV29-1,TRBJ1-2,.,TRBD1,CSVDGTGDGYTF,TGCAGCGTTGATGGGACAGGGGATGGCTACACCTTC
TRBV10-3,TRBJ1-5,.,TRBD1,CAISPTDRGNQPQHF,TGTGCCATCAGTCCGACCGACAGGGGCAATCAGCCCCAGCATTTT
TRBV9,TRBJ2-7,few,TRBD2,CASSVEGAGVNEQYF,TGTGCCAGCAGCGTAGAGGGAGCGGGAGTCAACGAGCAGTACTTC
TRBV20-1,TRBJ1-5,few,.,CSARTGPYSNQPQHF,TGCAGTGCTCGAACGGGACCTTATAGCAATCAGCCCCAGCATTTT
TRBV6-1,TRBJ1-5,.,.,CASMKDKVLSNQPQHF,TGTGCCAGCATGAAGGACAAAGTCCTGAGCAATCAGCCCCAGCATTTT
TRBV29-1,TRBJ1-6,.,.,CSVELAGSGSPLHF,TGCAGCGTTGAATTGGCAGGGTCGGGTTCACCCCTCCACTTT
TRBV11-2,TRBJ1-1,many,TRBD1,CASSTRTGAGNTEAFF,TGTGCCAGCAGCACCAGGACAGGAGCCGGGAACACTGAAGCTTTCTTT